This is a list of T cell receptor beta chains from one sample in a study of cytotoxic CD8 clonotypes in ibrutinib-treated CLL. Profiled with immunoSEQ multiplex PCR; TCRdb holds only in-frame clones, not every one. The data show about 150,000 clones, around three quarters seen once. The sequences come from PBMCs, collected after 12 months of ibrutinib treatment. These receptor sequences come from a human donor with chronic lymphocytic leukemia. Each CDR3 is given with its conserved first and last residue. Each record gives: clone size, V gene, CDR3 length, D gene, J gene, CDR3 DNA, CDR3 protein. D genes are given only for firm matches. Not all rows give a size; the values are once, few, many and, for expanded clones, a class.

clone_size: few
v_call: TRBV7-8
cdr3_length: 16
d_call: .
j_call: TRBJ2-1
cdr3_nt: TGTGCCAGCAGCTTAGGAGGCGGGGGCGAGTACAATGAGCAGTTCTTC
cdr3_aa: CASSLGGGGEYNEQFF

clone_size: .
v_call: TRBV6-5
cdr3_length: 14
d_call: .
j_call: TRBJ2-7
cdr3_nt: TGTGCCAGCAGTTACACGGGGGTCATCTACGAGCAGTACTTC
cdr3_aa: CASSYTGVIYEQYF

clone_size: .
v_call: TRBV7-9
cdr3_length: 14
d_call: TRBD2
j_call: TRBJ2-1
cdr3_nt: TGTGCCAGTAGTTCGCGGGAGGGATACAATGAGCAGTTCTTC
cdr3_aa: CASSSREGYNEQFF

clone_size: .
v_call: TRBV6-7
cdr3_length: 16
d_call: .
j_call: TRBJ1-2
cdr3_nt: TGTGCCAGCAGTTGGTCTCTGTCTATCTGTCCCTATGGCTACACCTTC
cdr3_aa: CASSWSLSICPYGYTF

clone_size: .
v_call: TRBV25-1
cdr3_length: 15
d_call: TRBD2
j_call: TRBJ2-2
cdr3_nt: TGTGCCAGCAGTGAGCGGGGAGGGACCCCCGGGGAGCTGTTTTTT
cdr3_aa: CASSERGGTPGELFF

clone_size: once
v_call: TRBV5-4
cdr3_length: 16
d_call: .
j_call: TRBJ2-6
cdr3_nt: TGTGCCAGCAGCTTGGAGGCAGGGACCGGGGCCAACGTCCTGACTTTC
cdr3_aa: CASSLEAGTGANVLTF

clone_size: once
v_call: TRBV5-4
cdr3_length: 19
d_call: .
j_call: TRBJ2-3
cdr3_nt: TGTGCCAGCAGCTTGGAGGGCCGACGTGGGGCAGGAACCACAGATACGCAGTATTTT
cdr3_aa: CASSLEGRRGAGTTDTQYF

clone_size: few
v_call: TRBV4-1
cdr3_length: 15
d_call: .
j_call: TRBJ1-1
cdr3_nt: TGCGCCAGCAGCCAACGGACAGTCATGAACACTGAAGCTTTCTTT
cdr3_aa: CASSQRTVMNTEAFF

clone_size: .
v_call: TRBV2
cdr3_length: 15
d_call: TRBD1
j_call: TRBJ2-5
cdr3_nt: TGTGCCAGCAGTGGACAGGGGGACTCCCAAGAGACCCAGTACTTC
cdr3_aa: CASSGQGDSQETQYF

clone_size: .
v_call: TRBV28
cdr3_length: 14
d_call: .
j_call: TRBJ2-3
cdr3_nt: TGTGCCAGCAGGCGACAGGACCGCACAGATACGCAGTATTTT
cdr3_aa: CASRRQDRTDTQYF

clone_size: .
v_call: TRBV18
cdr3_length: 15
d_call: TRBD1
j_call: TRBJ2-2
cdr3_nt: TGTGCCAGCTCACCGGGACAGGGAGACACCGGGGAGCTGTTTTTT
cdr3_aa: CASSPGQGDTGELFF

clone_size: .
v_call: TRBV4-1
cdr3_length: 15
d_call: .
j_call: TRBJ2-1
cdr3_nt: TGCGCCAGCAGCCAATTCCGGTTAGGGTACAATGAGCAGTTCTTC
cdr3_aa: CASSQFRLGYNEQFF

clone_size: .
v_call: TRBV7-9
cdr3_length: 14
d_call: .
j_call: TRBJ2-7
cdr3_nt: TGTGCCAGCAGCTTGGGACGGAGCTCCTACGAGCAGTACTTC
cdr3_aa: CASSLGRSSYEQYF

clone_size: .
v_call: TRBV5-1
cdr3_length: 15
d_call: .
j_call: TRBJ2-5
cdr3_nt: TGCGCCAGCAGCTTGGGGGTCAGCAGGGGAGAGACCCAGTACTTC
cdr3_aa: CASSLGVSRGETQYF

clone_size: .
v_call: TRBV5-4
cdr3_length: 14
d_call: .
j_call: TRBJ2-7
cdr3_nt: TGTGCCAGCAGCTTAGTAGGGGGGGAATACGAGCAGTACTTC
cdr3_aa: CASSLVGGEYEQYF